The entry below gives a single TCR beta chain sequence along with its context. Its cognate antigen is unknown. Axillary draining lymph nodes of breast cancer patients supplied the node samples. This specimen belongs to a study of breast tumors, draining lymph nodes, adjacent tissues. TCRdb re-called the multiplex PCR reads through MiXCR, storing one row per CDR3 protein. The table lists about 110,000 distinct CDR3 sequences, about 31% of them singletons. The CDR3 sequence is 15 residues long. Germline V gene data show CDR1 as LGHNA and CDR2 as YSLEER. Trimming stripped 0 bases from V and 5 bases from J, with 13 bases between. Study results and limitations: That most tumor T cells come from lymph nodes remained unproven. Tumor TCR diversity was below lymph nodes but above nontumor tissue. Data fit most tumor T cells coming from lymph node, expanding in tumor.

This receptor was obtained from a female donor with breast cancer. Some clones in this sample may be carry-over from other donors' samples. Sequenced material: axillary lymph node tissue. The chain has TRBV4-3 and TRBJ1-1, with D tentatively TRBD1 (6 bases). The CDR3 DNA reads TGCGCCAGCAGCCAAGATCGATCAGGGGAGACTGAAGCTTTCTTT. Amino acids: CASSQDRSGETEAFF.